A selection of T cell receptor beta chains follows, all from one sample in a study of cytomegalovirus exposure and HLA in healthy donors. Measured with immunoSEQ multiplex PCR; TCRdb has only the in-frame clones, and not every one. The profile covers about 160,000 clones, with approximately 84% appearing a single time and roughly 2.2% taken by the ten largest. Sequencing used PBMCs. The source of these receptors is a man aged 18-30 years in good health and CMV-seropositive. The CDR3 runs from the conserved cysteine through the conserved F or W. The D gene is left open where the match is weak.

V gene,CDR3 length,J gene,D gene,CDR3 protein
TRBV9,14,TRBJ1-4,.,CASSVGGAGEKLFF
TRBV4-3,14,TRBJ1-3,.,CASSQVGSGNTIYF
TRBV7-9,12,TRBJ1-1,TRBD1,CASSRDRAKAFF
TRBV10-3,17,TRBJ1-1,TRBD1,CAISESILGQGNTEAFF
TRBV2,14,TRBJ1-1,.,CASSELGGSTEAFF
TRBV19,13,TRBJ2-7,.,CASSIGRSYEQYF
TRBV9,14,TRBJ1-1,.,CASSVADRKTEAFF
TRBV4-3,16,TRBJ1-1,TRBD1,CASSQWVGGERLEAFF
TRBV13,14,TRBJ1-6,.,CASSLTRVNSPLHF
TRBV2,15,TRBJ1-1,.,CASTPAGARNTEAFF
TRBV10-2,14,TRBJ1-1,.,CASSEQFMNTEAFF
TRBV25-1,15,TRBJ2-7,TRBD1,CASSPGGTGSYEQYF
TRBV6-4,13,TRBJ2-2,.,CASSPSTSGELFF
TRBV27,15,TRBJ1-4,TRBD1,CASSFKGQPNEKLFF
TRBV19,14,TRBJ2-5,.,CASSIAHRKETQYF
TRBV11-3,14,TRBJ1-2,.,CASSLDEGGYGYTF
TRBV5-6,11,TRBJ2-7,.,CASSLGGEQYF
TRBV2,15,TRBJ1-1,TRBD1,CASSETGTGTFRAFF
TRBV18,17,TRBJ2-1,TRBD1,CASSPPPNRGPYNEQFF
TRBV7-8,15,TRBJ1-6,TRBD1,CASRERTGINSPLHF
TRBV7-3,14,TRBJ2-7,.,CASSSTQGTYEQYF
TRBV5-1,18,TRBJ2-2,TRBD2,CASSLGTSGGPNTGELFF
TRBV6-1,14,TRBJ2-7,.,CASSRGSAGYEQYF
TRBV4-1,15,TRBJ2-4,TRBD2,CASSQLGLAKNSQYF
TRBV28,13,TRBJ2-5,.,CASSSLSRETQYF
TRBV10-3,13,TRBJ1-5,.,CAIRTAENQPQHF
TRBV18,11,TRBJ2-7,.,CASSPEAEQYF
TRBV5-1,14,TRBJ1-1,TRBD1,CASSGRQGDGEAFF
TRBV2,14,TRBJ1-4,TRBD1,CASREQGASEKLFF